The 21 T cell receptor beta chains in this list originate from one sample, sequenced in a study of T-cell reconstitution after alpha-beta-depleted transplantation in children. As it was prepared, the TCRbeta library received unique molecular identifiers. TCRdb reprocessed the PCR reads via MiXCR and lists one record per CDR3 protein. This table holds approximately 340,000 distinct CDR3 sequences, about 9.3% found once. The starting material was PBMCs from the stem cell graft donor, obtained from the stem cell graft. Source of these receptors: a human donor who donated a stem cell graft to a child with acute lymphoblastic leukemia.

J is TRBJ2-5 and V is TRBV20-1, with 7 bases matching TRBD2. V shed 0 bases, J shed 4 bases, and the junction held 11 bases outside the gene matches. This CDR3 region has 16 residues. Germline CDR1 and CDR2: DFQATT and SNEGSKA (reference sequence). The CDR3 is CSARDVGGVHPETQYF. CDR3 nucleotides: TGCAGTGCTAGAGATGTGGGGGGGGTTCATCCAGAGACCCAGTACTTC.

J is TRBJ2-1 and V is TRBV20-1, with D possibly being TRBD1 (6 bases). The CDR3 is 14 amino acids. Trimming pared 6 bases from V and 0 bases from J, leaving 12 bases between. The germline V gene encodes CDR1 DFQATT and CDR2 SNEGSKA (reference sequence). The CDR3 DNA reads TGCAGTGCGCTACAGGGATTCTCCTACAATGAGCAGTTCTTC. Protein: CSALQGFSYNEQFF.

This clonotype was counted at least ten times. The chain has TRBV27 and TRBJ1-3; D remains ambiguous. The V and J ends lost 0 bases and 0 bases respectively, with 15 bases between them. This CDR3 region has 18 residues. CDR1 is MNHEY, CDR2 SMNVEV, per germline (reference sequence). The CDR3 reads CASSLSGSQSSSGNTIYF. CDR3 DNA: TGTGCCAGCAGTTTATCGGGCAGCCAAAGCAGCTCTGGAAACACCATATATTTT.

The rearrangement joins TRBV5-1 to TRBJ1-2, with TRBD1 matching over 9 bases. Per the germline V gene, CDR1 is SGHRS and CDR2 is YFSETQ. Losses at the gene ends were 4 bases for V and 2 bases for J; bases not matched to a gene: 12. CDR3 size: 17 residues. The CDR3 loop reads CASSPLTGTGSNYGYTF. CDR3 bases: TGCGCCAGCAGCCCCCTCACCGGGACAGGGTCCAACTATGGCTACACCTTC.

The V gene is TRBV4-3, the J gene TRBJ2-1, with TRBD2 matching over 9 bases. CDR1 is LGHNA, CDR2 YSLEER, per germline. The CDR3 is made up of 17 amino acids. Germline trimming cut 1 base from V and 1 base from J; bases unmatched to any gene: 5. The CDR3 sequence: CASSQASAGGSYNEQFF. Here the CDR3 DNA reads TGCGCCAGCAGCCAAGCTTCAGCGGGAGGTTCCTACAATGAGCAGTTCTTC.

This clonotype has only a few counts. This chain uses TRBV5-6 with TRBJ1-2; TRBD1 is a possible D gene (5 bases). Germline CDR1 is SGHDT and CDR2 is YYEEEE. V lost 4 bases and J lost 5, with 12 bases in between. The CDR3 loop spans 13 amino acids. CDR3 sequence: CASSQQENYGYTF. The CDR3 coding sequence is TGTGCCAGCAGCCAACAGGAAAATTATGGCTACACCTTC.

There are many counts of this clonotype. V usage is TRBV5-1 and J usage is TRBJ2-7, with 9 positions matching TRBD1. The trim removed 4 bases at V and 2 bases at J, leaving 4 bases unmatched. This CDR3 spans 14 amino acids. Looked up from germline, CDR1 is SGHRS and CDR2 is YFSETQ. The CDR3 sequence: CASSGNRGPYEQYF. In DNA form, the CDR3 reads TGCGCCAGCAGCGGGAACAGGGGGCCCTACGAGCAGTACTTC.

This clonotype was seen a few times. The rearrangement uses TRBV5-1 and TRBJ1-2; tentative D call: TRBD1 (5 bases). The CDR3 is 14 amino acids. V was shortened by 3 bases and J by 3 bases, with 12 bases between the two germline ends. Germline assignment: CDR1 SGHRS and CDR2 YFSETQ. The chain's CDR3 is CASSSSGFDYGYTF. CDR3 nucleotides: TGCGCCAGCAGCTCCTCAGGGTTCGACTATGGCTACACCTTC.

This clonotype came up a few times. The J gene is TRBJ2-1, the V gene TRBV6-4, with 9 bases that match TRBD2. Germline values: CDR1 MRHNA, CDR2 SNTAGT. This CDR3 has 13 residues. Losses at the gene ends were 6 bases for V and 9 bases for J; bases not matched to a gene: 6. CDR3 loop: CASSSPAGGEQFF. CDR3 DNA sequence: TGTGCCAGCAGCTCCCCAGCGGGAGGTGAGCAGTTCTTC.

J is TRBJ2-5 and V is TRBV20-1, with 9 bases fitting TRBD2. Unmatched junction bases numbered 9, after V lost 5 bases and J lost 5 bases. The CDR3 is 14 residues long. Germline loops: CDR1 DFQATT, CDR2 SNEGSKA (reference sequence). The CDR3 here is CSAGVAGDRETQYF. The CDR3 DNA reads as TGCAGTGCTGGAGTAGCGGGAGATCGGGAGACCCAGTACTTC.

This clonotype showed up just a few times. The J gene is TRBJ2-5, the V gene TRBV20-1; either TRBD1 or TRBD2 may supply D (5 bases each). Trimming left V 6 bases short and J 5 bases short, with 16 bases between. Germline V gives CDR1 DFQATT, CDR2 SNEGSKA (reference sequence). This CDR3 has 13 amino acids. CDR3 amino acids: CSARGPILETQYF. CDR3 in DNA: TGCAGTGCCCGGGGACCTATACTGGAGACCCAGTACTTC.

This clonotype was detected many times. The J gene is TRBJ2-5, the V gene TRBV4-1, with D unclear. CDR3 size: 14 residues. CDR1 is MGHRA and CDR2 is YSYEKL in the germline V gene. Trimming shortened V by 0 bases and J by 5 bases, and 10 bases separated the two germline ends. The CDR3 region has the DNA TGCGCCAGCAGCCAAGAACATGCGACGGAGACCCAGTACTTC. It yields the protein CASSQEHATETQYF.

CDR3 protein: CASSEVGLYNSPLHF. DNA of the CDR3: TGTGCCAGCAGTGAAGTAGGGTTGTATAATTCACCCCTCCACTTT. The chain couples TRBV6-1 to TRBJ1-6; D remains unclear. CDR3 length: 15 amino acids. Germline lookup yields CDR1 MNHNS and CDR2 SASEGT. V was clipped by 1 base and J by 4 bases, with 8 bases between them.

Many counts were recorded for this clonotype. J is TRBJ2-3 and V is TRBV7-2, with 12 bases identical to TRBD2. Germline V gene lookup returns CDR1 SGHTA and CDR2 FQGNSA. The CDR3 is 17 amino acids. J lost 4 bases, V lost 1 base, and 6 bases had no gene match. In DNA, the CDR3 is TGTGCCAGCAGCTTAGGTCCTAGCGGGAGGGTAGCAGATACGCAGTATTTT. This codes for CASSLGPSGRVADTQYF.

Only a few counts were recorded for this clonotype. This sequence joins TRBV20-1 and TRBJ2-1; tentatively, D is TRBD2 (5 bases). Germline CDR1 reads DFQATT; CDR2 reads SNEGSKA (reference sequence). Between the trimmed V and J ends, which lost 5 bases and 3 bases, there was a span of 20 bases. This CDR3 comprises 16 residues. CDR3 bases: TGCAGTGCTCCACCAAGCGGTCTACTCTTCTACAATGAGCAGTTCTTC. Protein: CSAPPSGLLFYNEQFF.

This clonotype occurred a few times. The genes are TRBV7-2 and TRBJ2-6; D is uncertain. Germline lookup yields CDR1 SGHTA and CDR2 FQGNSA. The CDR3 has 14 residues. The V end was cut by 5 bases, the J end by 4 bases, with 9 bases between. The CDR3, as DNA: TGTGCCAGCAGCACCTCAACGGGGGCCAACGTCCTGACTTTC. Translation: CASSTSTGANVLTF. The variable domain in full, completed from reference TRBV7-2 and TRBJ2-6, reads GAGVSQSPSNKVTEKGKDVELRCDPISGHTALYWYRQSLGQGLEFLIYFQGNSAPDKSGLPSDRFSAERTGGSVSTLTIQRTQQEDSAVYLCASSTSTGANVLTFGAGSRLTVL.

The CDR3 loop reads CASSLKAMGYSYEQYF. The CDR3 coding sequence is TGTGCCAGCAGCTTAAAGGCGATGGGCTACTCCTACGAGCAGTACTTC. This rearrangement joins TRBV7-3 to TRBJ2-7; D is ambiguous. V gave up 1 base and J gave up 0 bases, with 13 bases separating them. The CDR3 sequence is 16 residues long. Germline CDR1 and CDR2: SGHTA and FQGTGA.

On this clonotype itself: The junction shows a germline mismatch at one end, possibly a read error. This chain links TRBV7-7 with TRBJ2-2; 9 bases align to TRBD2. CDR3 length: 16 amino acids. The germline V gene encodes CDR1 SSHAT and CDR2 FNYEAQ (reference sequence). CDR3 DNA sequence: TGTGCTAGCAGCTCCGGACTAGCGTCCTATTCCGGGGAGCTGTTTTTT. Its translation is CASSSGLASYSGELFF.

The chain uses TRBV10-3 and TRBJ2-1; D is possibly TRBD2 (6 bases). Trimming left V 6 bases short and J 5 bases short, with 11 bases between. The CDR3 spans 13 residues. Germline V gives CDR1 ENHRY, CDR2 SYGVKD. The CDR3 sequence: CAIRHSGDNEQFF. The CDR3 nucleotides read TGTGCCATCAGGCACTCGGGAGACAATGAGCAGTTCTTC.

The rearrangement links TRBV30 to TRBJ2-2; 10 bases are shared with TRBD1. The germline V gene has CDR1 GTSNPN and CDR2 SVGIG (reference sequence). The CDR3 totals 15 residues. V was pared by 5 bases and J by 1 base, with 4 bases of the junction left unmatched. CDR3 nucleotides: TGTGCCTGGCGGACAGGGGGGGTGAACACCGGGGAGCTGTTTTTT. This encodes CAWRTGGVNTGELFF.

This clonotype was seen more than once but under ten times. The CDR3 sequence is CASSDLSTDTQYF. CDR3 coding DNA: TGTGCCAGCAGTGACCTTAGTACCGATACGCAGTATTTT. The chain has TRBV25-1 and TRBJ2-3; D gene uncertain. V gave up 3 bases and J gave up 6 bases, with 10 bases separating them. Germline lookup yields CDR1 MGHDK and CDR2 SYGVNS. The CDR3 totals 13 residues.